This entry concerns a single T cell receptor (beta chain). Its matching antigen is unknown. PCR employed 60 Vbeta and 13 Jbeta primers. The authors' processing: Later analysis identified tens of millions of unique TCR beta chains, some 10 million shared. Method: immunoSEQ multiplex PCR; TCRdb's copy keeps in-frame clones and lacks some. V, J and clone size reflect that table, while D and trimming were determined from the DNA. The top ten clones hold about 2% of a sample with around 140,000 clones, 70% of them seen once. The data are from a study of cytomegalovirus exposure and HLA in healthy donors. The study, taken as a whole, reports: Other equally common chains were less clonally expanded than HLA-associated TCR beta chains, a later analysis showed.

This TCR derives from a woman aged 55 to 70 in good health and CMV-seropositive. Sequenced: PBMCs.

As DNA, the CDR3 is TGTGCCAGCATGAGACTGAGCCAAGAGACCCAGTACTTC. As protein: CASMRLSQETQYF. This chain uses TRBV28 with TRBJ2-5; D call uncertain. CDR1 and CDR2 from the germline V gene are MDHEN and SYDVKM. Trimming removed 7 bases from V and 1 base from J, with 10 bases in between. The CDR3 loop spans 13 amino acids.